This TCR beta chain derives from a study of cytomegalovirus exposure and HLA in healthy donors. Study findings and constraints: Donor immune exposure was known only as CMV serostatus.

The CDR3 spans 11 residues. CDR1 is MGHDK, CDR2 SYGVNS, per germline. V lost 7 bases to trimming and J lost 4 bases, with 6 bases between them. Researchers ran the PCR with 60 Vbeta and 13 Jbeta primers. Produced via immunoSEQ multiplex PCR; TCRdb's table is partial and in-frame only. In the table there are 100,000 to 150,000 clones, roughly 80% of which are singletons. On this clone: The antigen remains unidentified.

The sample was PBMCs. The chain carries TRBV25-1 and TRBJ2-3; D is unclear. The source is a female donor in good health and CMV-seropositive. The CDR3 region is CASTSSDTQYF. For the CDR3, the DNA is TGTGCCAGCACTTCTTCAGATACGCAGTATTTT.